Listed below are T cell receptor beta chains from one sample, sequenced in a study of T cell responses to AZD1222 COVID-19 vaccine. The assay was immunoSEQ multiplex PCR, and TCRdb's table has in-frame clones only and misses some. This table holds 100,000 or so clones, approximately 87% found once. Specimen: peripheral blood, collected on day 0 of AZD1222 vaccination. Source of these receptors: an adult in good health. The CDR3 runs from the conserved cysteine through the conserved F or W. The D gene is left open where the match is weak. The size entry is marked missing in some rows and otherwise reads once, few, many or a size class.

V: TRBV6-5; size: few; D: .; J: TRBJ1-2; CDR3: CASRILDGYTF; DNA: TGTGCCAGCCGCATCTTAGATGGCTACACCTTC
V: TRBV18; size: .; D: TRBD1; J: TRBJ1-2; CDR3: CASSRRQGVGYGYTF; DNA: TGTGCCAGCTCACGAAGACAGGGGGTAGGCTATGGCTACACCTTC
V: TRBV18; size: .; D: .; J: TRBJ2-5; CDR3: CASSPREGVETQYF; DNA: TGTGCCAGCTCACCACGCGAGGGTGTGGAGACCCAGTACTTC
V: TRBV28; size: .; D: .; J: TRBJ2-7; CDR3: CASSLSGRDHRLGEQYF; DNA: TGTGCCAGCAGTTTAAGCGGTAGGGACCATCGATTGGGCGAGCAGTACTTC
V: TRBV24-1; size: .; D: .; J: TRBJ2-5; CDR3: CASSRGGNQETQYF; DNA: TGTGCCAGCTCCAGAGGGGGAAATCAAGAGACCCAGTACTTC
V: TRBV7-2; size: .; D: .; J: TRBJ2-1; CDR3: CASSLGSEQFF; DNA: TGTGCCAGCAGCTTAGGGAGTGAGCAGTTCTTC
V: TRBV5-5; size: .; D: .; J: TRBJ2-2; CDR3: CASSLIPAGELFF; DNA: TGTGCCAGCAGCTTGATCCCGGCCGGGGAGCTGTTTTTT
V: TRBV7-3; size: .; D: .; J: TRBJ2-6; CDR3: CASSGQPGANVLTF; DNA: TGTGCCAGCAGCGGGCAACCCGGGGCCAACGTCCTGACTTTC
V: TRBV29-1; size: .; D: TRBD1; J: TRBJ1-4; CDR3: CSVEGAGGDEKLFF; DNA: TGCAGCGTTGAAGGGGCAGGGGGCGATGAAAAACTGTTTTTT
V: TRBV7-9; size: .; D: .; J: TRBJ2-3; CDR3: CASSFRDSTDTQYF; DNA: TGTGCCAGCAGCTTCCGGGACAGCACAGATACGCAGTATTTT
V: TRBV28; size: .; D: TRBD2; J: TRBJ2-5; CDR3: CASQTSWETQYF; DNA: TGTGCCAGCCAGACTAGCTGGGAGACCCAGTACTTC
V: TRBV14; size: few; D: .; J: TRBJ1-5; CDR3: CASSQDPRQPQHF; DNA: TGTGCCAGCAGCCAAGACCCGCGACAGCCCCAGCATTTT
V: TRBV16; size: .; D: TRBD2; J: TRBJ2-7; CDR3: CASSHSPGGTYEQYF; DNA: TGTGCCAGCAGCCACTCCCCGGGAGGGACCTACGAGCAGTACTTC
V: TRBV3-1/TRBV3-2; size: .; D: TRBD2; J: TRBJ2-3; CDR3: CASSQALGGGLTDTQYF; DNA: TGTGCCAGCAGCCAAGCTTTGGGCGGGGGGCTCACAGATACGCAGTATTTT
V: TRBV19; size: .; D: TRBD2; J: TRBJ2-7; CDR3: CASSIAGTSGYEQYF; DNA: TGTGCCAGTAGTATAGCCGGGACTAGCGGGTACGAGCAGTACTTC
V: TRBV7-9; size: once; D: TRBD2; J: TRBJ2-3; CDR3: CASSYVAGADTQYF; DNA: TGTGCCAGCAGCTACGTAGCGGGAGCAGATACGCAGTATTTT
V: TRBV6-2/TRBV6-3; size: .; D: TRBD1; J: TRBJ1-5; CDR3: CASSRWTGSNQPQHF; DNA: TGTGCCAGCAGTCGATGGACAGGGAGCAATCAGCCCCAGCATTTT
V: TRBV28; size: .; D: .; J: TRBJ1-2; CDR3: CASSLDIRWGRGSYGYTF; DNA: TGTGCCAGCAGTTTAGACATTAGGTGGGGCAGGGGAAGCTATGGCTACACCTTC
V: TRBV19; size: once; D: TRBD1; J: TRBJ1-4; CDR3: CASQPGQSNEKLFF; DNA: TGTGCCAGCCAACCGGGACAGTCTAATGAAAAACTGTTTTTT
V: TRBV5-1; size: .; D: TRBD1; J: TRBJ2-2; CDR3: CASSFSGTGPPGELFF; DNA: TGCGCCAGCAGCTTTTCCGGGACAGGGCCCCCCGGGGAGCTGTTTTTT
V: TRBV13; size: .; D: TRBD2; J: TRBJ2-1; CDR3: CASSPPGTSGHNEQFF; DNA: TGTGCCAGCAGCCCCCCCGGGACTAGCGGGCACAATGAGCAGTTCTTC
V: TRBV24-1; size: once; D: .; J: TRBJ2-2; CDR3: CATSDFLNTGELFF; DNA: TGTGCCACCAGTGATTTCCTGAACACCGGGGAGCTGTTTTTT
V: TRBV19; size: .; D: .; J: TRBJ1-1; CDR3: CATNPARRPKAEAFF; DNA: TGTGCCACCAACCCCGCTAGACGACCCAAGGCTGAAGCTTTCTTT
V: TRBV9; size: .; D: TRBD1; J: TRBJ1-4; CDR3: CASSPGDRGLGNEKLFF; DNA: TGTGCCAGCAGCCCTGGGGACAGGGGGCTCGGGAATGAAAAACTGTTTTTT
V: TRBV6-6; size: .; D: .; J: TRBJ2-6; CDR3: CASSSHQSGANVLTF; DNA: TGTGCCAGCAGCTCCCATCAGAGTGGGGCCAACGTCCTGACTTTC
V: TRBV27; size: .; D: .; J: TRBJ2-1; CDR3: CASRATGEVSHEQFF; DNA: TGTGCCAGCAGGGCAACGGGAGAGGTCTCCCATGAGCAGTTCTTC
V: TRBV28; size: .; D: .; J: TRBJ1-1; CDR3: CASYKGGRTEAFF; DNA: TGTGCCAGCTACAAGGGGGGTCGGACTGAAGCTTTCTTT
V: TRBV10-3; size: .; D: TRBD1; J: TRBJ1-6; CDR3: CAISTDRGVGSPLHF; DNA: TGTGCCATCAGCACGGACAGGGGTGTAGGATCACCCCTCCACTTT
V: TRBV5-4; size: .; D: TRBD1; J: TRBJ2-2; CDR3: CASSIGGVGNTGELFF; DNA: TGTGCCAGCAGCATAGGGGGCGTGGGGAACACCGGGGAGCTGTTTTTT
V: TRBV19; size: .; D: .; J: TRBJ1-5; CDR3: CAAAGGLIGNQPQHF; DNA: TGTGCCGCTGCCGGGGGGCTGATCGGCAATCAGCCCCAGCATTTT
V: TRBV9; size: .; D: .; J: TRBJ2-3; CDR3: CASSVGGSASTDTQYF; DNA: TGTGCCAGCAGCGTAGGGGGGTCGGCTAGCACAGATACGCAGTATTTT
V: TRBV4-1; size: .; D: .; J: TRBJ1-6; CDR3: CASSRVNSPLHF; DNA: TGCGCCAGCTCCCGGGTTAATTCACCCCTCCACTTT
V: TRBV9; size: .; D: .; J: TRBJ1-6; CDR3: CASSVDRPFYNSPLHF; DNA: TGTGCCAGCAGCGTGGATAGACCTTTCTATAATTCACCCCTCCACTTT
V: TRBV28; size: .; D: TRBD1; J: TRBJ1-1; CDR3: CASSYLRQGAPTEAFF; DNA: TGTGCCAGCAGTTACCTCAGACAGGGAGCCCCAACTGAAGCTTTCTTT
V: TRBV29-1; size: .; D: .; J: TRBJ1-1; CDR3: CSVGQGNTEAFF; DNA: TGCAGCGTTGGCCAGGGCAATACTGAAGCTTTCTTT
V: TRBV4-2; size: .; D: .; J: TRBJ1-2; CDR3: CASSQEVQGYGYTF; DNA: TGTGCCAGCAGCCAAGAAGTACAGGGCTATGGCTACACCTTC
V: TRBV6-1; size: .; D: TRBD2; J: TRBJ2-7; CDR3: CASSASYGAGVPLEQYF; DNA: TGTGCCAGCAGTGCAAGTTACGGGGCGGGAGTTCCCCTCGAGCAGTACTTC
V: TRBV19; size: .; D: .; J: TRBJ2-1; CDR3: CASSIRLASNEQFF; DNA: TGTGCCAGTAGTATACGGCTAGCCTCCAATGAGCAGTTCTTC
V: TRBV12-3/TRBV12-4; size: .; D: .; J: TRBJ2-2; CDR3: CASQRGYTGELFF; DNA: TGTGCCAGCCAGAGAGGGTATACCGGGGAGCTGTTTTTT
V: TRBV29-1; size: .; D: TRBD1; J: TRBJ2-3; CDR3: CSVGTGPASDTQYF; DNA: TGCAGCGTCGGGACAGGTCCGGCTTCAGATACGCAGTATTTT